This TCR beta chain was documented in a study of cytomegalovirus exposure and HLA in healthy donors. Study-wide results and limits: A later analysis reportedly found that, within productive TCRs, an Asian-associated ancestry cluster had fewer N-insertions than the mean observed across the approximately 670 donors. The HLA-A and HLA-B alleles of most subjects were reportedly predicted accurately from TCR beta sequences. With later analysis, a missense DCLRE1C variant became linked to TCR beta V- and J-gene trimming.

CDR1 MNHEY and CDR2 SVGAGI come from the germline V gene. J was trimmed by 4 bases and V by 4 bases; bases with no gene match: 5. The CDR3 length is 14 residues. Primers: 60 Vbeta forward and 13 Jbeta reverse. Only in-frame clones appear in the TCRdb table, and some are missing; sequencing was by immunoSEQ multiplex PCR. The sample yields over 85,000 clones, more than 75% seen once. About this clone: Its antigen is still unknown.

The sequencing input was PBMCs. This chain connects TRBV6-5 to TRBJ2-5; 8 bases line up with TRBD1. This clonotype was obtained from a middle-aged woman in good health and CMV-seronegative. The CDR3 sequence: CASSSGGAGETQYF. CDR3 bases: TGTGCCAGCAGTTCAGGGGGCGCGGGAGAGACCCAGTACTTC.